This T cell receptor beta chain came from a study of neurological immune-mediated disorders. This clonotype has at least ten counts. Every sequencing run generated over 180 million TCR-beta sequences from 15-18 subjects. Each CDR3 protein is one row after TCRdb ran MiXCR on the 5' RACE reads. The sample consists of roughly 100,000 distinct CDR3 sequences, 10% to 13% of them appearing once. Time point: longitudinal time-point 3. Unsorted libraries were derived from 2 million PBMCs stored at -80 C. The sequence was obtained from a female donor with HTLV-1-associated myelopathy (HAM/TSP). Sequenced: PBMCs.

The DNA of the CDR3 is TGTGCCAGCAGTTCGGGGCGGGCTTTCAATCAGCCCCAGCATTTT. Translated: CASSSGRAFNQPQHF. The rearrangement joins TRBV12-3 or TRBV12-4 to TRBJ1-5; the D gene is possibly TRBD1 (5 bases). The CDR3 runs to 15 residues. V gave up 4 bases and J gave up 3 bases, with 13 bases separating them.